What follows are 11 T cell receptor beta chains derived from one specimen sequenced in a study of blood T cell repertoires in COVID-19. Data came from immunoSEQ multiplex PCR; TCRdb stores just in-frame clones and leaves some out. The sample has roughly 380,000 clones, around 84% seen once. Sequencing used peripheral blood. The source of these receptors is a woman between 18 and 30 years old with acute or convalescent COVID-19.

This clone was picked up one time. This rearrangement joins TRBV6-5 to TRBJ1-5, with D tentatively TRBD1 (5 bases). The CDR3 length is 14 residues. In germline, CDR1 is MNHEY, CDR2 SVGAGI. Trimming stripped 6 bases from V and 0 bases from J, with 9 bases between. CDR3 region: CASRGGYSNQPQHF. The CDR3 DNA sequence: TGTGCCAGCAGGGGGGGGTATAGCAATCAGCCCCAGCATTTT.

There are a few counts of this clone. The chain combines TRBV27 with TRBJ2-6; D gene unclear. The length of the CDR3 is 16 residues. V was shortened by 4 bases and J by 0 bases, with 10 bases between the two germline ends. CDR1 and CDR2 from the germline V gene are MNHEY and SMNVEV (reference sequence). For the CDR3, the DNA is TGTGCCAGCAGTTCGTGGCAGGACTCTGGGGCCAACGTCCTGACTTTC. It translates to CASSSWQDSGANVLTF.

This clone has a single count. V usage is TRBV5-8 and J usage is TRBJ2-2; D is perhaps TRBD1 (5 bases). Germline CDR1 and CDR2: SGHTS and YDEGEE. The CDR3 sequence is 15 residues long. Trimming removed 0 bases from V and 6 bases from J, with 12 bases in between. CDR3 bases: TGTGCCAGCAGCTTGGCAGGGTATCGAGCCGGGGAGCTGTTTTTT. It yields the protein CASSLAGYRAGELFF.

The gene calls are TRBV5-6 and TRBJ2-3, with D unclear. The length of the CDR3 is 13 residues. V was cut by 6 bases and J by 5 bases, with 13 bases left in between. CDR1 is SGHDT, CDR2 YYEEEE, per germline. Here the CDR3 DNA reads TGTGCCAGCATCCAAACCGGCGGAGATACGCAGTATTTT. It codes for CASIQTGGDTQYF.

The CDR3: CASSQAPALSYEQYF. The CDR3 DNA reads as TGCGCCAGCAGCCAAGCACCCGCTCTCAGCTACGAGCAGTACTTC. The chain couples TRBV4-1 to TRBJ2-7, with no clear D. Germline V gene sequence: CDR1 MGHRA, CDR2 YSYEKL. The CDR3 length is 15 residues. V was cut by 1 base and J by 3 bases, with 13 bases left in between.

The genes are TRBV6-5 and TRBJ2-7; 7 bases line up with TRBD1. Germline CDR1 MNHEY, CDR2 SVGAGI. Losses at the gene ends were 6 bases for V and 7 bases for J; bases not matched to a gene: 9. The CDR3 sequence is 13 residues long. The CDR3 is CASSLGQWEEQYF. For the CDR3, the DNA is TGTGCCAGCAGCTTGGGACAGTGGGAGGAGCAGTACTTC.

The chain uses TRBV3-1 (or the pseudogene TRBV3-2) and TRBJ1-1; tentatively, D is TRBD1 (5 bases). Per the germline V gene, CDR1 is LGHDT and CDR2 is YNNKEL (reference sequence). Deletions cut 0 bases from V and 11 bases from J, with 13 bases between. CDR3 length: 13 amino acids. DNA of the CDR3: TGTGCCAGCAGCCAAGATAACGCAGGGAAGGCTTTCTTT. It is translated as CASSQDNAGKAFF.

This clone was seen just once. The CDR3 sequence: CAILTSGSTYEQYF. In nucleotides, the CDR3 is TGTGCCATCCTGACTAGCGGGAGTACCTACGAGCAGTACTTC. This rearrangement joins TRBV7-2 to TRBJ2-7, with TRBD2 matching 12 bases. Trimming took 10 bases from V and 2 from J; bases not matched to a gene: 6. The CDR3 length is 14 residues. The V gene's germline CDR1 is SGHTA and CDR2 FQGNSA.

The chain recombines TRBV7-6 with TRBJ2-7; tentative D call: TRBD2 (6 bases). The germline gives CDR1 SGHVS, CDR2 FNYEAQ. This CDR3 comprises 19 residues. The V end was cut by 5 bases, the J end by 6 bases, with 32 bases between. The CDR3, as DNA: TGTGCCAGCAGCCCAGTCTCGCTACGGGAGTGGGGTCGTCTTGGCGAGCAGTACTTC. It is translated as CASSPVSLREWGRLGEQYF.

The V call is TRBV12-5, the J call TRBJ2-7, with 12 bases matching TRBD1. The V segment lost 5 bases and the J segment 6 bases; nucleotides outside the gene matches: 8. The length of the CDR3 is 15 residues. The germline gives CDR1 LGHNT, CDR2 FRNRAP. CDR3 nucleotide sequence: TGTGCTAGTGGTCTAAGGGACAGGGGGCATGGCGAGCAGTACTTC. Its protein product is CASGLRDRGHGEQYF.

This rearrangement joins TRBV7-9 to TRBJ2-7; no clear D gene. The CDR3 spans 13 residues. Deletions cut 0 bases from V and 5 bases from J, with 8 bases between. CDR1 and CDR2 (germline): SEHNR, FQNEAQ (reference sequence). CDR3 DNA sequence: TGTGCCAGCAGCTTAGCCCGAGGAGACGAGCAGTACTTC. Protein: CASSLARGDEQYF.